Listed below are T cell receptor beta chains from one sample, sequenced in a study of blood T cell repertoires in COVID-19. TCRdb's table, derived via immunoSEQ multiplex PCR, lists solely in-frame clones and lacks some. The sample yields about 120,000 clones, around 89% seen once. Sequenced material: peripheral blood. All receptors derive from a woman aged 55-75 years with COVID-19, enrolled during active disease. CDR3s include the opening cysteine and the closing phenylalanine or tryptophan. A D gene is named only where the DNA matches it firmly.

V	D	J	CDR3
TRBV7-3	.	TRBJ2-1	CASSYHFTSSRLGVSEQFF
TRBV6-2/TRBV6-3	TRBD2	TRBJ2-7	CASIPGLAGEQYF
TRBV7-9	TRBD1	TRBJ1-2	CASSPLGTGGGYTF
TRBV5-5	TRBD1	TRBJ2-7	CASSLSGQEWSEQYF
TRBV6-5	.	TRBJ1-5	CASSSQGNQPQHF
TRBV7-9	.	TRBJ1-5	CASSLESGFEGATNQPQHF
TRBV6-6	.	TRBJ1-4	CASSYGGDEKLFF
TRBV19	.	TRBJ1-5	CASTHRGLLYSNQPQHF
TRBV2	.	TRBJ2-1	CASRRGSYNEQFF
TRBV6-5	TRBD2	TRBJ2-7	CASSRTSGNTYEQYF
TRBV7-2	.	TRBJ1-5	CASSSIYSAYSNQPQHF
TRBV6-5	TRBD1	TRBJ1-2	CASSYTGTVGLRYTF
TRBV5-6	.	TRBJ1-2	CASSLAGLAGYTF
TRBV2	.	TRBJ1-1	CASSVGEGTEAFF
TRBV7-2	.	TRBJ2-7	CASSRGEDRATYEQYF
TRBV19	.	TRBJ1-3	CASSMRAGNTIYF
TRBV4-2	.	TRBJ1-2	CASSQESRANYGYTF
TRBV7-3	.	TRBJ2-1	CASSFGGPEQFF
TRBV29-1	TRBD2	TRBJ2-7	CSVRTSGQYFYEQYF
TRBV10-1	TRBD1	TRBJ1-1	CASSADQGARTEAFF
TRBV3-1/TRBV3-2	TRBD1	TRBJ2-2	CASSLHPGQGASGELFF
TRBV7-2	TRBD2	TRBJ2-1	CASRPGLAGYNEQFF
TRBV7-9	.	TRBJ2-3	CASAVLPVTDTQYF
TRBV3-1/TRBV3-2	.	TRBJ2-2	CASSQDPRGGGELFF
TRBV7-2	TRBD2	TRBJ2-7	CASSYSGDSYEQYF
TRBV6-5	.	TRBJ1-6	CASSYQGNNSPLHF
TRBV29-1	TRBD1	TRBJ1-1	CSGQGRGAFF
TRBV2	TRBD2	TRBJ2-1	CASSERRGAGYNEQFF
TRBV18	TRBD1	TRBJ2-3	CASSPYRDRGDTQYF
TRBV7-9	.	TRBJ1-2	CASSLSLGGFGGYTF
TRBV2	TRBD1	TRBJ2-5	CASSRDSQETQYF
TRBV10-3	.	TRBJ2-2	CATNREANTGELFF
TRBV7-8	.	TRBJ1-2	CASSLRTNYGYTF
TRBV3-1/TRBV3-2	TRBD1	TRBJ1-6	CASSLDRDNSPLHF
TRBV7-8	TRBD1	TRBJ1-3	CASRQGASSGNTIYF